These 11 T cell receptor beta chains were all obtained from the same sample, sequenced in a study of T cell responses to AZD1222 COVID-19 vaccine. Method: immunoSEQ multiplex PCR; TCRdb's copy keeps in-frame clones and lacks some. The data show some 150,000 clones, around 95% seen once. The sample consisted of peripheral blood, taken on day 0 of AZD1222 vaccination. The receptors come from an adult in good health.

The genes are TRBV10-3 and TRBJ2-2; either TRBD1 or TRBD2 may supply D (5 bases each). V lost 10 bases and J 4 bases, leaving 16 bases between the germline ends. The CDR3 length is 14 residues. Germline-derived CDR1 and CDR2 are ENHRY and SYGVKD. CDR3 residues: CATGANGATGELFF. The DNA of the CDR3 is TGTGCCACCGGGGCGAACGGGGCCACCGGGGAGCTGTTTTTT.

This chain uses TRBV12-3 or TRBV12-4 with TRBJ1-5; tentative D call: TRBD1 (6 bases). V dropped 5 bases and J dropped 2 bases, with 7 bases sitting between them. The CDR3 sequence is 13 residues long. For the CDR3, the DNA is TGTGCCAGCAGTCGGACAGGCAATCAGCCCCAGCATTTT. Translating gives CASSRTGNQPQHF.

This chain links TRBV11-1 with TRBJ1-6, with unresolved D. The CDR3 loop spans 16 amino acids. The germline V gene has CDR1 SGHAT and CDR2 FQDESV (reference sequence). With 0 bases removed from V and 9 bases from J, the gap between germline ends came to 15 bases. In DNA, the CDR3 is TGTGCCAGCAGCTTAGCCAAGGACGGAATCGGTTCACCCCTCCACTTT. Encoded protein: CASSLAKDGIGSPLHF.

This chain connects TRBV10-3 to TRBJ1-2, with D possibly matching TRBD1 (6 bases). CDR3 length equals 13 residues. Germline-derived CDR1 and CDR2 are ENHRY and SYGVKD. Trimming removed 4 bases at V and 4 bases at J, with 10 bases between. The CDR3 protein is CAISADSLYGYTF. CDR3 nucleotides: TGTGCCATCAGTGCGGACAGCCTCTATGGCTACACCTTC.

The V and J genes are TRBV7-2 and TRBJ2-5; D remains ambiguous. The V end was cut by 2 bases, the J end by 2 bases, with 6 bases between. This CDR3 is 13 amino acids long. Germline values: CDR1 SGHTA, CDR2 FQGNSA. In DNA form, the CDR3 reads TGTGCCAGCAGCTTAAACGAACAAGAGACCCAGTACTTC. It specifies CASSLNEQETQYF.

The rearrangement links TRBV11-3 to TRBJ2-3; 9 bases are shared with TRBD2. J lost 1 base, V lost 8 bases, and 4 bases had no gene match. The CDR3 has 14 amino acids. Germline CDR1 reads SGHNT; CDR2 reads YENEEA. CDR3: CASSREGGTDTQYF. CDR3 nucleotides: TGTGCCAGCTCGCGGGAGGGGGGCACAGATACGCAGTATTTT.

The chain carries TRBV20-1 and TRBJ1-6; D perhaps matches TRBD1 (6 bases). This CDR3 contains 15 residues. Germline assignment: CDR1 DFQATT and CDR2 SNEGSKA (reference sequence). Trimming removed 4 bases at V and 11 bases at J, with 21 bases between. The DNA for the CDR3 is TGCAGTGCTACTGAACAGGGATATCCCGGAGCACCCCTCCACTTT. Translation: CSATEQGYPGAPLHF.

This clone was detected only a few times. The chain has TRBV9 and TRBJ2-1; maybe TRBD2 (6 bases). The CDR3 loop spans 13 amino acids. Germline CDR1 SGDLS, CDR2 YYNGEE. V gave up 3 bases and J gave up 7 bases, with 11 bases separating them. This chain's CDR3 is CASSAGARNEQFF. CDR3 sequence (DNA): TGTGCCAGCAGCGCGGGAGCCCGGAATGAGCAGTTCTTC.

The chain joins TRBV5-1 to TRBJ1-3; 11 nucleotides match TRBD1. V lost 5 bases and J lost 2; bases outside the gene matches: 6. The germline CDR1 and CDR2 sequences are SGHRS and YFSETQ. The CDR3 has 16 residues. The CDR3 loop reads CASSSGQGAAGNTIYF. DNA of the CDR3: TGCGCCAGCAGTTCCGGACAGGGGGCAGCTGGAAACACCATATATTTT.

The chain recombines TRBV5-4 with TRBJ2-7; unclear D gene. This CDR3 is built from 13 residues. Trimming stripped 2 bases from V and 0 bases from J, with 6 bases between. Germline V gene lookup returns CDR1 SGHNT and CDR2 YYREEE (reference sequence). The CDR3 DNA reads as TGTGCCAGCAGCTTTCCAGGCTCCTACGAGCAGTACGTC. It yields the protein CASSFPGSYEQYV.

V and J are TRBV7-6 and TRBJ2-5, with 11 nucleotides matching TRBD1. The V segment lost 3 bases and the J segment 4 bases; nucleotides outside the gene matches: 7. The CDR3 totals 16 residues. Germline CDR1 is SGHVS and CDR2 is FNYEAQ. The CDR3 region is CASSLRRDRGRETQYF. The CDR3 nucleotides are TGTGCCAGCAGCTTGCGCCGGGACAGGGGGAGAGAGACCCAGTACTTC.